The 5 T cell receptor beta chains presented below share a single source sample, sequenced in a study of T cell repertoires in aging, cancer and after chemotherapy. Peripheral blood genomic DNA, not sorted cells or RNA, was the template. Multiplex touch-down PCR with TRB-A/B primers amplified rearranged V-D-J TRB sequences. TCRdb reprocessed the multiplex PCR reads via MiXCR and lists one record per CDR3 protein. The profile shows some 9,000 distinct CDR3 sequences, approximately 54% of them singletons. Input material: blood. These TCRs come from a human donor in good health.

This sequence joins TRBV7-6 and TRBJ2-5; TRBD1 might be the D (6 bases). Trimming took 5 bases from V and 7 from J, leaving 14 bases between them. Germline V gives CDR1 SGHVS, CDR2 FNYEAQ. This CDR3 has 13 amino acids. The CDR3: CASSAGAQGTQYF. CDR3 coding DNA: TGTGCCAGCAGCGCCGGAGCACAGGGGACCCAGTACTTC.

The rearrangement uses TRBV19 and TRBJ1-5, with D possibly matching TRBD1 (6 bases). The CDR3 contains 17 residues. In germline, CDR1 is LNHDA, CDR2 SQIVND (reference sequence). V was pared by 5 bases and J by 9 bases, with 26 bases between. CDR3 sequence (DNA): TGTGCCAGTAGTTTTCTCCCCTCCGGGACCCAGGGGAGGCCCCAGCATTTT. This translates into CASSFLPSGTQGRPQHF.

Here the CDR3 reads CASSLFPGQGLVGELFF. CDR3 DNA: TGTGCCAGCAGTTTGTTCCCGGGACAGGGTCTTGTCGGGGAGCTGTTTTTT. The chain employs TRBV12-3 or TRBV12-4 and TRBJ2-2, with TRBD1 matching over 9 bases. The CDR3 sequence is 17 residues long. The ends lost 3 bases at V and 7 bases at J; junction bases unmatched: 12.

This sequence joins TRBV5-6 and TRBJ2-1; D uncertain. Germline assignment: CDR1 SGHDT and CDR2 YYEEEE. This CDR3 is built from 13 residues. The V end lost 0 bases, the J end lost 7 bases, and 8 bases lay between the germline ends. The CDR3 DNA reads TGTGCCAGCAGCTTGGACTGGAAAAATGAGCAGTTCTTC. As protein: CASSLDWKNEQFF.

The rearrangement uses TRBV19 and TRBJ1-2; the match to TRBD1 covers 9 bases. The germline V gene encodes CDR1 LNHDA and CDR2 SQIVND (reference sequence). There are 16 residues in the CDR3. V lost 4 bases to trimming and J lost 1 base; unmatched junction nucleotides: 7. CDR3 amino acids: CASSRGTGPDNYGYTF. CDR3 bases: TGTGCCAGTAGTAGAGGGACAGGGCCCGATAACTATGGCTACACCTTC.